The 11 T cell receptor beta chains below all came from one sample that was sequenced in a study of spatial heterogeneity in lung cancer. TCRdb processed the 5' RACE reads anew with MiXCR; each CDR3 protein has one entry. The data show about 43,000 distinct CDR3 sequences, about 23% seen once. The time point: blood at routine non-recurrence follow-up after resection. Sequencing was performed on PBMCs, taken at follow-up. The receptors were sampled from a female donor with early-stage non-small cell lung cancer.

The chain has TRBV19 and TRBJ2-7; tentatively, D is TRBD2 (5 bases). This CDR3 is built from 14 residues. V shed 4 bases and J shed 3 bases, with 13 bases lying between them. Germline CDR1 is LNHDA and CDR2 is SQIVND (reference sequence). This CDR3 reads CASSRTRGSYEQYV. CDR3 nucleotides: TGTGCCAGTAGTAGAACAAGAGGGAGCTACGAGCAGTACGTC.

The V and J genes are TRBV12-3 or TRBV12-4 and TRBJ2-1, with TRBD2 identical over 13 bases. Trimming removed 4 bases from V and 10 bases from J; junction bases left unmatched: 7. The CDR3 covers 15 residues. This CDR3 is CASSSTRTSGSEQFF. CDR3 bases: TGTGCCAGCAGTTCAACCCGGACTAGCGGGAGCGAGCAGTTCTTC.

The genes are TRBV4-1 and TRBJ2-4; the D gene is possibly TRBD2 (5 bases). The CDR3 covers 18 residues. The germline gives CDR1 MGHRA, CDR2 YSYEKL. V lost 4 bases to trimming and J lost 0 bases, with 19 bases between them. The CDR3 region is CASSRAGIIQLAKNIQYF. CDR3 nucleotide sequence: TGCGCCAGCAGCCGAGCCGGGATCATACAATTAGCCAAAAACATTCAGTACTTC.

The sample holds many counts of this clonotype. The chain joins TRBV7-6 to TRBJ1-2; D is uncertain. CDR1 and CDR2 (germline): SGHVS, FNYEAQ. This CDR3 is 15 amino acids long. Trimming pared 3 bases from V and 0 bases from J, leaving 11 bases between. CDR3 amino acids: CASSFRPISNYGYTF. The CDR3 nucleotides are TGTGCCAGCAGCTTTCGTCCTATCTCTAACTATGGCTACACCTTC.

This clonotype was found many times. V is TRBV9 and J is TRBJ2-5; TRBD1 might be the D (6 bases). There are 14 residues in the CDR3. The V gene's germline CDR1 is SGDLS and CDR2 YYNGEE. V lost 3 bases and J lost 0, with 9 bases in between. DNA of the CDR3: TGTGCCAGCAGCGACAGGGCCTACCAAGAGACCCAGTACTTC. This codes for CASSDRAYQETQYF. The full variable domain, rest sourced from reference TRBV9 and TRBJ2-5, is DSGVTQTPKHLITATGQRVTLRCSPRSGDLSVYWYQQSLDQGLQFLIQYYNGEERAKGNILERFSAQQFPDLHSELNLSSLELGDSALYFCASSDRAYQETQYFGPGTRLLVL.

The chain has TRBV7-3 and TRBJ1-3; tentatively, D is TRBD1 (6 bases). V dropped 5 bases and J dropped 3 bases, with 14 bases sitting between them. The CDR3 spans 15 residues. Germline V gene sequence: CDR1 SGHTA, CDR2 FQGTGA. The CDR3 DNA reads TGTGCCAGCAGCCAGGACAGAACCTTTGGAAACACCATATATTTT. Translated, it gives CASSQDRTFGNTIYF.

Only a few counts were recorded for this clonotype. V is TRBV2 and J is TRBJ2-7; 7 nucleotides agree with TRBD1. Trimming at V came to 7 bases and at J to 12 bases, leaving 9 bases not matched to a gene. There are 11 residues in the CDR3. Germline CDR1 reads SNHLY; CDR2 reads FYNNEI. CDR3 amino acids: CASKYDRDPYF. CDR3 nucleotide sequence: TGTGCCAGCAAGTATGACAGGGATCCGTACTTC.

This clonotype was found many times. The J gene is TRBJ2-1, the V gene TRBV6-5; D gene uncertain. V was trimmed by 5 bases and J by 7 bases, leaving 12 bases between them. Looked up from germline, CDR1 is MNHEY and CDR2 is SVGAGI. CDR3 length: 13 amino acids. The CDR3 bases are TGTGCCAGCAGTAAACCGACGAGTAATGAGCAGTTCTTC. Translated: CASSKPTSNEQFF.

This clonotype was detected ten times or more. V usage is TRBV11-2 and J usage is TRBJ2-3, with a tentative D call TRBD1 (5 bases). The CDR3 covers 13 residues. CDR1 SGHAT and CDR2 FQNNGV come from the germline V gene. Trimming left V 3 bases short and J 5 bases short, with 9 bases between. Here the CDR3 reads CASSFDREDTQYF. CDR3 nucleotide sequence: TGTGCCAGCAGCTTTGACAGAGAAGATACGCAGTATTTT.

The chain is built from TRBV3-1 and TRBJ2-7, with 11 bases that match TRBD2. Germline values: CDR1 LGHDT, CDR2 YNNKEL (reference sequence). The CDR3 runs 17 residues. V shed 1 base and J 2 bases; nucleotides not matched to a gene: 7. The CDR3 here is CASSQGGLAGGAYEQYF. DNA for the CDR3: TGTGCCAGCAGCCAAGGTGGGCTAGCGGGAGGAGCCTACGAGCAGTACTTC.

The V and J genes are TRBV7-6 and TRBJ2-3; D uncertain. The V gene's germline CDR1 is SGHVS and CDR2 FNYEAQ. With 4 bases removed from V and 2 bases from J, the gap between germline ends came to 16 bases. The CDR3 has 16 amino acids. The CDR3 nucleotides read TGTGCCAGCAGCTGGGCCCCAGCTTCCCCCACAGATACGCAGTATTTT. Translated: CASSWAPASPTDTQYF.